This TCR beta chain was found in a study of T cell changes during pregnancy in multiple sclerosis. Method: immunoSEQ multiplex PCR; TCRdb's copy keeps in-frame clones and lacks some. The data contain 90,000 to 100,000 clones, around 93% of them seen just once; the ten biggest clones take up around 4.1%. There are 15 residues in the CDR3. Germline V gene lookup returns CDR1 SGHDT and CDR2 YYEEEE. Trimming at V came to 4 bases and at J to 5 bases, leaving 10 bases not matched to a gene. This specimen consisted of peripheral blood, obtained in the first trimester of pregnancy. The rearrangement links TRBV5-6 to TRBJ2-7; 9 nucleotides match TRBD1. The sequence was obtained from a female donor with multiple sclerosis, enrolled in a pregnancy study. The CDR3 reads CASSLIGQGRDEQYF. In DNA, the CDR3 is TGTGCCAGCAGCCTAATAGGACAGGGGCGAGACGAGCAGTACTTC. The whole variable domain, remainder taken from reference TRBV5-6 and TRBJ2-7, is DAGVTQSPTHLIKTRGQQVTLRCSPKSGHDTVSWYQQALGQGPQFIFQYYEEEERQRGNFPDRFSGHQFPNYSSELNVNALLLGDSALYLCASSLIGQGRDEQYFGPGTRLTVT.